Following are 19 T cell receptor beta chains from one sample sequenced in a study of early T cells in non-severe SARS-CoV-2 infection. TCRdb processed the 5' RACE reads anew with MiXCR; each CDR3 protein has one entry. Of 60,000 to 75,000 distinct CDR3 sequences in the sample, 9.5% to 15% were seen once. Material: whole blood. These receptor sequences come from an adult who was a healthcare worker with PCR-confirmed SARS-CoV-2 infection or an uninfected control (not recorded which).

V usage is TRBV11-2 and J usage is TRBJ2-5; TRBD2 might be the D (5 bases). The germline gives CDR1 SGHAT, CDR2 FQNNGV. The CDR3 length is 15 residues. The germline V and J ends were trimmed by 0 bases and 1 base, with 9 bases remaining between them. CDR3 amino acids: CASSLDEGFQETQYF. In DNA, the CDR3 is TGTGCCAGCAGCTTAGACGAGGGTTTCCAAGAGACCCAGTACTTC.

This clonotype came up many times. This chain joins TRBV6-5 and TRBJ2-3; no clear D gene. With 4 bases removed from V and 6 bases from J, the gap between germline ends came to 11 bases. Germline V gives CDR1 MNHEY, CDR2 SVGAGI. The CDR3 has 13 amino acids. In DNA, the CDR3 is TGTGCCAGCAGTTCGCCCTTAGTTGATACGCAGTATTTT. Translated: CASSSPLVDTQYF.

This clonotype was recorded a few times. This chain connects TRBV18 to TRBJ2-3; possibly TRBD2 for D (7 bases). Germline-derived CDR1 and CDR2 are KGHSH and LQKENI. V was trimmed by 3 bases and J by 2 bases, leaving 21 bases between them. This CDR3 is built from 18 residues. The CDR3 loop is CASSPTSAEGGITDTQYF. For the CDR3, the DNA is TGTGCCAGCTCACCTACCTCGGCGGAGGGGGGGATCACAGATACGCAGTATTTT. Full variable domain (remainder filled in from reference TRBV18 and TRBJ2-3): NAGVMQNPRHLVRRRGQEARLRCSPMKGHSHVYWYRQLPEEGLKFMVYLQKENIIDESGMPKERFSAEFPKEGPSILRIQQVVRGDSAAYFCASSPTSAEGGITDTQYFGPGTRLTVL.

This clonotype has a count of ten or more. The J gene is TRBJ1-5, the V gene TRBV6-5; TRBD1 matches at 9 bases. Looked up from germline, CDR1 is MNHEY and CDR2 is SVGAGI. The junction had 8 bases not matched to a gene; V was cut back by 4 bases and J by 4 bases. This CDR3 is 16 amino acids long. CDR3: CASSSYGTGTNQPQHF. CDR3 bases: TGTGCCAGCAGTTCCTATGGGACAGGGACAAATCAGCCCCAGCATTTT.

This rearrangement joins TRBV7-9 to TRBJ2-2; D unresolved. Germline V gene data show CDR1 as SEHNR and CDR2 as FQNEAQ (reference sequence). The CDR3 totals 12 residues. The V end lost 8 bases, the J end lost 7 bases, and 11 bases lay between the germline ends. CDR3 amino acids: CASAPGVGELFF. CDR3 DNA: TGTGCCAGCGCCCCCGGTGTCGGGGAGCTGTTTTTT.

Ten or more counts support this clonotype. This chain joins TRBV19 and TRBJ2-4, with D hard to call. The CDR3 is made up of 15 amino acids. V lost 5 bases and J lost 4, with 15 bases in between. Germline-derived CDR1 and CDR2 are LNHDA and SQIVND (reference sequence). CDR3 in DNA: TGTGCCAGTAGTCCCGTATACCAGTCTAAAAACATTCAGTACTTC. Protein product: CASSPVYQSKNIQYF.

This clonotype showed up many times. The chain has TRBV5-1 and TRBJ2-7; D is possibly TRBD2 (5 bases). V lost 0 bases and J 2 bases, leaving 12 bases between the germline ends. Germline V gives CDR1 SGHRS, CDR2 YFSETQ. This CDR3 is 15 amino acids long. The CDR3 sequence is CASSLGETAAYEQYF. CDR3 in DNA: TGCGCCAGCAGCTTGGGAGAAACAGCGGCCTACGAGCAGTACTTC. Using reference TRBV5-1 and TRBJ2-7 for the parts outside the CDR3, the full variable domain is KAGVTQTPRYLIKTRGQQVTLSCSPISGHRSVSWYQQTPGQGLQFLFEYFSETQRNKGNFPGRFSGRQFSNSRSEMNVSTLELGDSALYLCASSLGETAAYEQYFGPGTRLTVT.

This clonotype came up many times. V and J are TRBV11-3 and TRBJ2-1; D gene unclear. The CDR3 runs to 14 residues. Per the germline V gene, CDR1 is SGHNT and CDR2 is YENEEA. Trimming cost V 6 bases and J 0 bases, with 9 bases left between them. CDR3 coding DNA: TGTGCCAGCAGGTTCAGGAGCTCCTACAATGAGCAGTTCTTC. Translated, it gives CASRFRSSYNEQFF.

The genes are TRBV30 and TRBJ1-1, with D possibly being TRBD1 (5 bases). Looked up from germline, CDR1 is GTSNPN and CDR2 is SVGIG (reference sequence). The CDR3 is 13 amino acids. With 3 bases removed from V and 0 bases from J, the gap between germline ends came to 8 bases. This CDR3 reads CAWSRDVNTEAFF. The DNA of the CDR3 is TGTGCCTGGAGCAGGGATGTGAACACTGAAGCTTTCTTT.

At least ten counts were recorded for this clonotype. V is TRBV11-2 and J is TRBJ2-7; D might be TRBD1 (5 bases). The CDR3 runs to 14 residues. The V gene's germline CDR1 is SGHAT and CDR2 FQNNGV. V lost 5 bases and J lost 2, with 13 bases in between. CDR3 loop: CASSHYRSPYEQYF. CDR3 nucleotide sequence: TGTGCCAGCAGCCACTACAGGTCTCCCTACGAGCAGTACTTC.

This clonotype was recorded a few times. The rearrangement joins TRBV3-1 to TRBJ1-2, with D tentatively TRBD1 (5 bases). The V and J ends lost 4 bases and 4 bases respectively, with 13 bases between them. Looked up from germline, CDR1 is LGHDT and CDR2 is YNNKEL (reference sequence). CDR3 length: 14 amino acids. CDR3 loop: CASSRTRQSYGYTF. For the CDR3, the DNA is TGTGCCAGCAGCCGCACGAGACAGAGCTATGGCTACACCTTC.

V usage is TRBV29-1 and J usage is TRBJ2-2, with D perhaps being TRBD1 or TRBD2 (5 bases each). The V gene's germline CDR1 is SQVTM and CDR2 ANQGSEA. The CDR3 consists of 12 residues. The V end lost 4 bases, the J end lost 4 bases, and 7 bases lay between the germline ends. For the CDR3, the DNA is TGCAGCGTTGCGGGGCCCACCGGGGAGCTGTTTTTT. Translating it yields CSVAGPTGELFF.

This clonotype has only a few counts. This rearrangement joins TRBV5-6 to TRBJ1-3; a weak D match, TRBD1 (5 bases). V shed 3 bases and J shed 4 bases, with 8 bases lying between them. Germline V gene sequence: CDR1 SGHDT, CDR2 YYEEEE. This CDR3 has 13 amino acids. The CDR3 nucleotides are TGTGCCAGCAGCTGGGGACCCGGAAACACCATATATTTT. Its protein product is CASSWGPGNTIYF.

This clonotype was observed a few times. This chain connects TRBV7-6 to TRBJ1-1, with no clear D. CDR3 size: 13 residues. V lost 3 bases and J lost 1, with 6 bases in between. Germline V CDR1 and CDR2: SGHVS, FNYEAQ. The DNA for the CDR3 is TGTGCCAGCAGCTTTAGTAGGAACACTGAAGCTTTCTTT. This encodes CASSFSRNTEAFF.

Here the CDR3 DNA reads TGCAGCGTATTAGACAGCTCCTACGAGCAGTACTTC. Amino acids: CSVLDSSYEQYF. The chain carries TRBV29-1 and TRBJ2-7; D perhaps matches TRBD1 (5 bases). This CDR3 is built from 12 residues. The germline V gene encodes CDR1 SQVTM and CDR2 ANQGSEA. The ends were cut back, 6 bases at V and 0 bases at J, with 9 bases in the middle.

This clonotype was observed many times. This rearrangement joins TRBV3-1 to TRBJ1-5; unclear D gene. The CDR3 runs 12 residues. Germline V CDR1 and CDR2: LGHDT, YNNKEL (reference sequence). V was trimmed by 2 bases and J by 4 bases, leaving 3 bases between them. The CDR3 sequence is CASSQPNQPQHF. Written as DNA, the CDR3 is TGTGCCAGCAGCCAACCTAATCAGCCCCAGCATTTT.

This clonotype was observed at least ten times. The CDR3 here is CASSPGTGGSYEQYF. DNA for the CDR3: TGCGCCAGCAGCCCGGGGACAGGGGGCTCCTACGAGCAGTACTTC. The chain recombines TRBV5-1 with TRBJ2-7; 11 bases are shared with TRBD1. V gave up 4 bases and J gave up 0 bases; unmatched junction bases: 3. The CDR3 sequence is 15 residues long. Germline CDR1 reads SGHRS; CDR2 reads YFSETQ.

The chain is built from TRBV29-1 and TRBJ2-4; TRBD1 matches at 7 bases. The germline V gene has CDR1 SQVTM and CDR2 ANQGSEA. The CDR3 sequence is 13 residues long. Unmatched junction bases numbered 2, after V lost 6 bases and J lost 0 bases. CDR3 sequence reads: CSVTGVAKNIQYF. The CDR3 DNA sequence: TGCAGCGTCACAGGGGTAGCCAAAAACATTCAGTACTTC.

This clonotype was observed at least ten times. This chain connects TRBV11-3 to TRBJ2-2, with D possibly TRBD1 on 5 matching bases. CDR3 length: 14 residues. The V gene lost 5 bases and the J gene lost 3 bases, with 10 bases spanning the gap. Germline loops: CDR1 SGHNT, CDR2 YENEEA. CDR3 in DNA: TGTGCCAGCAGCCAAGTACAGGACACCGGGGAGCTGTTTTTT. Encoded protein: CASSQVQDTGELFF.